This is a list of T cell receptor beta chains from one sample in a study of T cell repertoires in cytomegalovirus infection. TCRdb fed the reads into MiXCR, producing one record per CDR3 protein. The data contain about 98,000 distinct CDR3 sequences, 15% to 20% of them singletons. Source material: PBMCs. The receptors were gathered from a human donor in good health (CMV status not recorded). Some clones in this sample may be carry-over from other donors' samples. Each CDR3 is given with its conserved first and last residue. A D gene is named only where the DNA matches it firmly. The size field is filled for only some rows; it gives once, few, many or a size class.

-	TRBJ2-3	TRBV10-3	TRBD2	TGTGCCATCAGTGGGAGCGGGGGCCACAGCACAGATACGCAGTATTTT	CAISGSGGHSTDTQYF
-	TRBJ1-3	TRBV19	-	TGTGCCTCGAGGTCGTGGGGGACCTCTGGAAACACCATATATTTT	CASRSWGTSGNTIYF
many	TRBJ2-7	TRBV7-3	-	TGTGCCAGCAGGAAAAATACAGAATACGAGCAGTACTTC	CASRKNTEYEQYF
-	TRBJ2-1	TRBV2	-	TGTGCCAGCAGACCATACAATGAGCAGTTCTTC	CASRPYNEQFF
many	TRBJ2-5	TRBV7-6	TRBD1	TGTGCCAGCAGCTTGGGGACAGGGGGAGGTCAAGAGACCCAGTACTTC	CASSLGTGGGQETQYF
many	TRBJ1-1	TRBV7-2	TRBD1	TGTGCCAGCAGCGCGGGACAGCTGAACACTGAAGCTTTCTTT	CASSAGQLNTEAFF
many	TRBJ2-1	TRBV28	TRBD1	TGTGCCAGCAGTACCGACAGGGCGGATAGCAATGAGCAGTTCTTC	CASSTDRADSNEQFF
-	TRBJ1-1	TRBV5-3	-	TGTGCCAGAAGCCTGGCGGACAGACCGAACACTGAAGCTTTCTTT	CARSLADRPNTEAFF
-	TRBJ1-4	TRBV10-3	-	TGTGCCATCACATCGAGGGAAGGAGAAAAACTGTTTTTT	CAITSREGEKLFF
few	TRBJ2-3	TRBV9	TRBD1	TGTGCCAGCAGCGTAGCCGGACACAGGGGTACAGATACGCAGTATTTT	CASSVAGHRGTDTQYF
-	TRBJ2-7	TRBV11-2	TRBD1	TGTGCCAGCACAAAATGGGACAGGTCCTACGAGCAGTACTTC	CASTKWDRSYEQYF
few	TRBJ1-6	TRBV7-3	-	TGTGCCAGCAGCTTATTCCAGGGACTCGATTCACCCCTCCACTTT	CASSLFQGLDSPLHF
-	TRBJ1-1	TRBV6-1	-	TGTGCCAGCAGCTGGGGACGGCAAAACACTGAAGCTTTCTTT	CASSWGRQNTEAFF
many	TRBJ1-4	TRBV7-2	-	TGTGCCAGCAGCTTACAGGGAAAGGGTGAAAAACTGTTTTTT	CASSLQGKGEKLFF
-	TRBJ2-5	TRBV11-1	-	TGTGCCAGCAGCTTGCCGGGGACGGCTTCTCAAGAGACCCAGTACTTC	CASSLPGTASQETQYF
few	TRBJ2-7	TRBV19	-	TGTGCCAGTAGTCCGGGACGGAACTCCTACGAGCAGTACTTC	CASSPGRNSYEQYF
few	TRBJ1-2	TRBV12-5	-	TGTGCTAGTGGCTTAAATACAGGGTATGGCTACACCTTC	CASGLNTGYGYTF
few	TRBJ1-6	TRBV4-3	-	TGCGCCAGCAGCCAGGTTTCCGGGCCTAGCTCATCACCCCTCCACTTT	CASSQVSGPSSSPLHF
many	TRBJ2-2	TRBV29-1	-	TGCAGCGTTGAAGGAAGGGCATCTAGCGGGGAGCTGTTTTTT	CSVEGRASSGELFF
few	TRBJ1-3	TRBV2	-	TGTGCCAGCAGGGAAGGGGGACTTAGAAACACCATATATTTT	CASREGGLRNTIYF
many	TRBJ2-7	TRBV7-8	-	TGTGCCAGCAGCTTAGCCCACAGTTCCTACGAGCAGTACTTC	CASSLAHSSYEQYF
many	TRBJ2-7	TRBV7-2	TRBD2	TGTGCCAGCAGCCCACTGTCGGGGCTAGCGGGGGGAACCTACGAGCAGTACTTC	CASSPLSGLAGGTYEQYF
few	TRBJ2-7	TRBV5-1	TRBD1	TGCGCCAGCAGCTCCGGTCGACAGGGATACTACTACGAGCAGTACTTC	CASSSGRQGYYYEQYF
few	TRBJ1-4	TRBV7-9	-	TGTGCCAGCAGCTTCGACGCCGGTGAAAAACTGTTTTTT	CASSFDAGEKLFF
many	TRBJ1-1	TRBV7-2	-	TGTGCCAGCAGCCTTCCCCGGGGGACTGAAGCTTTCTTT	CASSLPRGTEAFF
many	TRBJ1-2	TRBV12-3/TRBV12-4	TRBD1	TGTGCCAGCAGTTTAAACACCCGAACAGGGGGAGCCTATGGCTACACCTTC	CASSLNTRTGGAYGYTF
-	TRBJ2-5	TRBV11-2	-	TGTGCCAGCAGCCTAGGCTCCACCTCCGCACAAGAGACCCAGTACTTC	CASSLGSTSAQETQYF
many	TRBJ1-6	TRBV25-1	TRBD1	TGTGCCAGCAGTCAGGGGGGATATAATTCACCCCTCCACTTT	CASSQGGYNSPLHF
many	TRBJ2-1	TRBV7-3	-	TGTGCCGGGGGTCGCAGGGAAGGTCCTACGGATGAGCAGTTCTTC	CAGGRREGPTDEQFF